The clone carrying this T cell receptor (beta chain) was detected a few times. The antigen remains undetermined. These data come from a study of human T cells and chemical hapten exposure. Study overall: Largely, small differences in pooled library volume made per-sample TCR yields vary. Study-wide findings and caveats: DPC sensitization left the count of TCRs above 1 in 1000 unchanged.

TCRdb re-analysed the RACE reads in MiXCR, keeping a single row per CDR3 protein. Of some 100,000 distinct CDR3 sequences in the sample, 7% to 10% are singletons; the top ten hold just over 2%. This CDR3 has 15 residues. CDR1 and CDR2 from the germline V gene are LGHNA and YSLEER. V lost 0 bases to trimming and J lost 0 bases, with 6 bases between them. Time point specified: patch test 2, 6 weeks after DPC sensitization. Treatment: therapeutic diphenylcyclopropenone sensitization with weekly scalp DPC. The gene calls are TRBV4-3 and TRBJ1-3; no definite D call. Sequenced here: whole blood, sampled in connection with sensitization to the hapten diphenylcyclopropenone (DPC). The sequence was obtained from a woman aged 40 to 50 with alopecia areata. Some clones in this sample may be carry-over from other donors' samples. CDR3 bases: TGCGCCAGCAGCCAAGACAACCACTCTGGAAACACCATATATTTT. Translated, it gives CASSQDNHSGNTIYF.